This TCR beta chain appears in the sequencing data of a study of CD8 T cells in ankylosing spondylitis. Overall study findings and caveats: Earlier reports found some motif variants in synovial fluid and blood in reactive arthritis.

This clonotype has a single count. Its antigen is still unknown. TCRdb used MiXCR to reprocess the 5' RACE reads, holding one entry per CDR3 protein. The top ten clones hold 4% to 5.5% of a sample with nearly 250,000 distinct CDR3 sequences, approximately 30% of them seen once. Trimming shortened V by 6 bases and J by 6 bases, and 19 bases separated the two germline ends. The CDR3 totals 15 residues. CDR1 and CDR2 (germline): ENHRY, SYGVKD. This TCR came from a male donor with ankylosing spondylitis or in good health (not recorded which). The specimen was blood, either unsorted or a sorted T cell fraction (not recorded which). The gene calls are TRBV10-3 and TRBJ2-3; D possibly corresponds to TRBD1 (6 bases). CDR3 nucleotide sequence: TGTGCCATCAGGGGGACAACGGGCCAGTCGGATACGCAGTATTTT. This sequence encodes CAIRGTTGQSDTQYF.